This T cell receptor (beta chain) was sequenced for a study of blood T cell repertoires in COVID-19. The overall study: Sources were T cells, B-cell-depleted T cells, or PBMCs; the material itself was cDNA or gDNA.

The V gene end was trimmed by 1 base and the J gene end by 0 bases; junction bases not matched to a gene: 5. Germline V gene data show CDR1 as SGHRS and CDR2 as YFSETQ. The CDR3 has 16 amino acids. Libraries were prepared by immunoSEQ multiplex PCR; TCRdb keeps only in-frame clonotypes and omits some of them. The sample contains about 47,000 clones, approximately 90% of which appear only once. The sequencing sample was made of peripheral blood. J is TRBJ2-3 and V is TRBV5-1; 7 bases align to TRBD2. The sequence was obtained from a man aged 55 to 70 with active COVID-19. CDR3 in amino acids: CASSLLADTSTDTQYF. CDR3 DNA: TGCGCCAGCAGCTTGCTAGCGGATACTAGCACAGATACGCAGTATTTT.